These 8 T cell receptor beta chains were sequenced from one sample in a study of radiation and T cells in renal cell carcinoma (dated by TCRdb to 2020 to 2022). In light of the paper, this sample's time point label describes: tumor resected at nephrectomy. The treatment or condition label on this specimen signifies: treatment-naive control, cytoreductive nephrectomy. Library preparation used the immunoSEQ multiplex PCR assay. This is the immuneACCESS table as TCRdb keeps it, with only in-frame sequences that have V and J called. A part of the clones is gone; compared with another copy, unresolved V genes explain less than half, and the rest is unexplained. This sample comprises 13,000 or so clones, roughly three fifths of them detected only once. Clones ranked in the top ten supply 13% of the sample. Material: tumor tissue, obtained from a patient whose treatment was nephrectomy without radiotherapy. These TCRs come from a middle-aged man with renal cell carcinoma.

The CDR3 region is CASSQRPEADTQYF. Here the CDR3 DNA reads TGTGCCAGCTCCCAGAGACCCGAGGCGGATACGCAGTATTTT. The rearrangement joins TRBV18 to TRBJ2-3; D gene ambiguous. V was shortened by 6 bases and J by 6 bases, with 16 bases between the two germline ends. The CDR3 has 14 amino acids. In germline, CDR1 is KGHSH, CDR2 LQKENI.

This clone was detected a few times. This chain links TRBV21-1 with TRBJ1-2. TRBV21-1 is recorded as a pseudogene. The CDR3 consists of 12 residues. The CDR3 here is CASLGTNYGYTF. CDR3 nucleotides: TGTGCCAGCCTGGGTACTAACTATGGCTACACCTTC.

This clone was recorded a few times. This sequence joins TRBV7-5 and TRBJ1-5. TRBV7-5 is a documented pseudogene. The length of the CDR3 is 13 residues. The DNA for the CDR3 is TGTGCCAGCAGCACGGGAACCCTCGGGCCCCAGCATTTT. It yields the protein CASSTGTLGPQHF.

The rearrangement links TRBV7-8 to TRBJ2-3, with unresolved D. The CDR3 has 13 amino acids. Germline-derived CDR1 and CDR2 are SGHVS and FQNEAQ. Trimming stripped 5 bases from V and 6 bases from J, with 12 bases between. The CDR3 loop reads CASSLTPMDTQYF. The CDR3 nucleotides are TGTGCCAGCAGCCTTACACCGATGGATACGCAGTATTTT. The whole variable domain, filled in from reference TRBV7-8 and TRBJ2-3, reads GAGVSQSPRYKVAKRGQDVALRCDPISGHVSLFWYQQALGQGPEFLTYFQNEAQLDKSGLPSDRFFAERPEGSVSTLKIQRTQQEDSAVYLCASSLTPMDTQYFGPGTRLTVL.

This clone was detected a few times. In DNA, the CDR3 is TGTGCCTGGAGTGTACAAGGGACTAATGAAAAACTGTTTTTT. It is translated as CAWSVQGTNEKLFF. The chain joins TRBV30 to TRBJ1-4; the D is unclear. The V gene's germline CDR1 is GTSNPN and CDR2 SVGIG (reference sequence). There are 14 residues in the CDR3. V lost 0 bases, J lost 2 bases, and 7 bases lay in between.

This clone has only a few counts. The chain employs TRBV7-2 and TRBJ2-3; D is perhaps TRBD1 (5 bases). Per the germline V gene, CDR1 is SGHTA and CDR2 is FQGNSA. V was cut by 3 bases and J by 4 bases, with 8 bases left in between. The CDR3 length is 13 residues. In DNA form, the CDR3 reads TGTGCCAGCAGCTTTAGGGGCGCAGATACGCAGTATTTT. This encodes CASSFRGADTQYF. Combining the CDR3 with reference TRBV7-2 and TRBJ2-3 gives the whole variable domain GAGVSQSPSNKVTEKGKDVELRCDPISGHTALYWYRQSLGQGLEFLIYFQGNSAPDKSGLPSDRFSAERTGGSVSTLTIQRTQQEDSAVYLCASSFRGADTQYFGPGTRLTVL.

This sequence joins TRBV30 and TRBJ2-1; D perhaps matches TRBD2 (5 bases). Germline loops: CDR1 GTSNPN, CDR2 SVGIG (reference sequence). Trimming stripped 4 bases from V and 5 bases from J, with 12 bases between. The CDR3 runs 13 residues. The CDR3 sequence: CAWTTRPNNEQFF. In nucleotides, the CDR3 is TGTGCCTGGACCACTAGGCCCAACAATGAGCAGTTCTTC.

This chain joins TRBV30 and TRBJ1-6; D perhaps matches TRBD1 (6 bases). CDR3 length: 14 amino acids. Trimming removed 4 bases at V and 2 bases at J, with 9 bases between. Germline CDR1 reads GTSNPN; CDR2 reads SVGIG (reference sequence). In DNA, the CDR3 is TGTGCCTGGATGAACAGGGCCTATAATTCACCCCTCCACTTT. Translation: CAWMNRAYNSPLHF.